Given below is one TCR beta chain in context. Trimming shortened V by 4 bases and J by 4 bases, and 11 bases separated the two germline ends. The CDR3 is 14 amino acids. Germline CDR1 and CDR2: MDHEN and SYDVKM. The sample belongs to a study of blood T cell repertoires in COVID-19. Study background: In each case, the material was cDNA or gDNA derived from T cells, B-cell-depleted T cells, or PBMCs.

The authors' processing: How many nucleated cells were present was estimated from reference gene primer amplification. Measured with immunoSEQ multiplex PCR; TCRdb has only the in-frame clones, and not every one. V and J calls and clone size come straight from that table; D and trimming were deduced from the DNA. The profile shows roughly 200,000 clones, 88% of them singletons. The chain combines TRBV28 with TRBJ1-5; D is possibly TRBD1 (6 bases). Sequencing was carried out using peripheral blood. The TCR was taken from a young woman with acute or convalescent COVID-19. Written as DNA, the CDR3 is TGTGCCAGCAGTTCCGGGACATCTAATCAGCCCCAGCATTTT. Its translation is CASSSGTSNQPQHF.